The clone carrying this T cell receptor (beta chain) is a singleton in its sample. The target antigen is unknown. This specimen belongs to a study of post-analysis software for immune sequencing data. J lost 0 bases, V lost 6 bases, and 6 bases had no gene match. The CDR3 totals 14 residues. From germline, CDR1 is DFQATT and CDR2 SNEGSKA (reference sequence). The study's findings and limits: Same-batch samples co-clustered strongly by F measure. Relative to controls, patients with multiple sclerosis showed significantly lower normalized Chao1 diversity. TRBV5-6, TRBV5-1 and TRBV20-1 belonged to a set of roughly 5 TRBV segments that were more frequent in patients than controls.

Every TCR beta cDNA library bore unique molecular identifiers. About 500,000 cDNA molecules were obtained per 1 to 10 million input T cells. TCRdb itself ran the PCR reads through MiXCR, one entry per CDR3 protein. The sample records 600,000 to 750,000 distinct CDR3 sequences, 59% being singletons. The source material was blood. The J gene is TRBJ2-5, the V gene TRBV20-1; 8 nucleotides line up with TRBD1. This TCR derives from a girl aged 2-10 years with multiple sclerosis. The CDR3: CSARTGPYQETQYF. The CDR3 DNA sequence: TGCAGTGCCCGGACAGGGCCCTACCAAGAGACCCAGTACTTC.